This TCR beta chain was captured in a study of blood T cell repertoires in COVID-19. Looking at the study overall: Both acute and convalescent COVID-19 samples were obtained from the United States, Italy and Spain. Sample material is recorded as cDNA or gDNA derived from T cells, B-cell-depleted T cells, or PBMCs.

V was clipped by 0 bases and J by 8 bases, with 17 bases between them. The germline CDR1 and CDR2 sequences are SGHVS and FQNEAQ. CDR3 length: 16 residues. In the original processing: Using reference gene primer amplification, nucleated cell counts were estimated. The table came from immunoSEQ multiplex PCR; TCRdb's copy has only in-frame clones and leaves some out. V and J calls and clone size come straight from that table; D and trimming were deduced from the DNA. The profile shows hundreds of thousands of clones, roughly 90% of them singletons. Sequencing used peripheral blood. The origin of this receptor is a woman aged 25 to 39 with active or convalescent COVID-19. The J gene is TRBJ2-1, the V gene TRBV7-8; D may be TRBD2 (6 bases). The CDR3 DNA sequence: TGTGCCAGCAGCTTAGCGCTACGGGAGATGTTTGATGAGCAGTTCTTC. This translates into CASSLALREMFDEQFF.